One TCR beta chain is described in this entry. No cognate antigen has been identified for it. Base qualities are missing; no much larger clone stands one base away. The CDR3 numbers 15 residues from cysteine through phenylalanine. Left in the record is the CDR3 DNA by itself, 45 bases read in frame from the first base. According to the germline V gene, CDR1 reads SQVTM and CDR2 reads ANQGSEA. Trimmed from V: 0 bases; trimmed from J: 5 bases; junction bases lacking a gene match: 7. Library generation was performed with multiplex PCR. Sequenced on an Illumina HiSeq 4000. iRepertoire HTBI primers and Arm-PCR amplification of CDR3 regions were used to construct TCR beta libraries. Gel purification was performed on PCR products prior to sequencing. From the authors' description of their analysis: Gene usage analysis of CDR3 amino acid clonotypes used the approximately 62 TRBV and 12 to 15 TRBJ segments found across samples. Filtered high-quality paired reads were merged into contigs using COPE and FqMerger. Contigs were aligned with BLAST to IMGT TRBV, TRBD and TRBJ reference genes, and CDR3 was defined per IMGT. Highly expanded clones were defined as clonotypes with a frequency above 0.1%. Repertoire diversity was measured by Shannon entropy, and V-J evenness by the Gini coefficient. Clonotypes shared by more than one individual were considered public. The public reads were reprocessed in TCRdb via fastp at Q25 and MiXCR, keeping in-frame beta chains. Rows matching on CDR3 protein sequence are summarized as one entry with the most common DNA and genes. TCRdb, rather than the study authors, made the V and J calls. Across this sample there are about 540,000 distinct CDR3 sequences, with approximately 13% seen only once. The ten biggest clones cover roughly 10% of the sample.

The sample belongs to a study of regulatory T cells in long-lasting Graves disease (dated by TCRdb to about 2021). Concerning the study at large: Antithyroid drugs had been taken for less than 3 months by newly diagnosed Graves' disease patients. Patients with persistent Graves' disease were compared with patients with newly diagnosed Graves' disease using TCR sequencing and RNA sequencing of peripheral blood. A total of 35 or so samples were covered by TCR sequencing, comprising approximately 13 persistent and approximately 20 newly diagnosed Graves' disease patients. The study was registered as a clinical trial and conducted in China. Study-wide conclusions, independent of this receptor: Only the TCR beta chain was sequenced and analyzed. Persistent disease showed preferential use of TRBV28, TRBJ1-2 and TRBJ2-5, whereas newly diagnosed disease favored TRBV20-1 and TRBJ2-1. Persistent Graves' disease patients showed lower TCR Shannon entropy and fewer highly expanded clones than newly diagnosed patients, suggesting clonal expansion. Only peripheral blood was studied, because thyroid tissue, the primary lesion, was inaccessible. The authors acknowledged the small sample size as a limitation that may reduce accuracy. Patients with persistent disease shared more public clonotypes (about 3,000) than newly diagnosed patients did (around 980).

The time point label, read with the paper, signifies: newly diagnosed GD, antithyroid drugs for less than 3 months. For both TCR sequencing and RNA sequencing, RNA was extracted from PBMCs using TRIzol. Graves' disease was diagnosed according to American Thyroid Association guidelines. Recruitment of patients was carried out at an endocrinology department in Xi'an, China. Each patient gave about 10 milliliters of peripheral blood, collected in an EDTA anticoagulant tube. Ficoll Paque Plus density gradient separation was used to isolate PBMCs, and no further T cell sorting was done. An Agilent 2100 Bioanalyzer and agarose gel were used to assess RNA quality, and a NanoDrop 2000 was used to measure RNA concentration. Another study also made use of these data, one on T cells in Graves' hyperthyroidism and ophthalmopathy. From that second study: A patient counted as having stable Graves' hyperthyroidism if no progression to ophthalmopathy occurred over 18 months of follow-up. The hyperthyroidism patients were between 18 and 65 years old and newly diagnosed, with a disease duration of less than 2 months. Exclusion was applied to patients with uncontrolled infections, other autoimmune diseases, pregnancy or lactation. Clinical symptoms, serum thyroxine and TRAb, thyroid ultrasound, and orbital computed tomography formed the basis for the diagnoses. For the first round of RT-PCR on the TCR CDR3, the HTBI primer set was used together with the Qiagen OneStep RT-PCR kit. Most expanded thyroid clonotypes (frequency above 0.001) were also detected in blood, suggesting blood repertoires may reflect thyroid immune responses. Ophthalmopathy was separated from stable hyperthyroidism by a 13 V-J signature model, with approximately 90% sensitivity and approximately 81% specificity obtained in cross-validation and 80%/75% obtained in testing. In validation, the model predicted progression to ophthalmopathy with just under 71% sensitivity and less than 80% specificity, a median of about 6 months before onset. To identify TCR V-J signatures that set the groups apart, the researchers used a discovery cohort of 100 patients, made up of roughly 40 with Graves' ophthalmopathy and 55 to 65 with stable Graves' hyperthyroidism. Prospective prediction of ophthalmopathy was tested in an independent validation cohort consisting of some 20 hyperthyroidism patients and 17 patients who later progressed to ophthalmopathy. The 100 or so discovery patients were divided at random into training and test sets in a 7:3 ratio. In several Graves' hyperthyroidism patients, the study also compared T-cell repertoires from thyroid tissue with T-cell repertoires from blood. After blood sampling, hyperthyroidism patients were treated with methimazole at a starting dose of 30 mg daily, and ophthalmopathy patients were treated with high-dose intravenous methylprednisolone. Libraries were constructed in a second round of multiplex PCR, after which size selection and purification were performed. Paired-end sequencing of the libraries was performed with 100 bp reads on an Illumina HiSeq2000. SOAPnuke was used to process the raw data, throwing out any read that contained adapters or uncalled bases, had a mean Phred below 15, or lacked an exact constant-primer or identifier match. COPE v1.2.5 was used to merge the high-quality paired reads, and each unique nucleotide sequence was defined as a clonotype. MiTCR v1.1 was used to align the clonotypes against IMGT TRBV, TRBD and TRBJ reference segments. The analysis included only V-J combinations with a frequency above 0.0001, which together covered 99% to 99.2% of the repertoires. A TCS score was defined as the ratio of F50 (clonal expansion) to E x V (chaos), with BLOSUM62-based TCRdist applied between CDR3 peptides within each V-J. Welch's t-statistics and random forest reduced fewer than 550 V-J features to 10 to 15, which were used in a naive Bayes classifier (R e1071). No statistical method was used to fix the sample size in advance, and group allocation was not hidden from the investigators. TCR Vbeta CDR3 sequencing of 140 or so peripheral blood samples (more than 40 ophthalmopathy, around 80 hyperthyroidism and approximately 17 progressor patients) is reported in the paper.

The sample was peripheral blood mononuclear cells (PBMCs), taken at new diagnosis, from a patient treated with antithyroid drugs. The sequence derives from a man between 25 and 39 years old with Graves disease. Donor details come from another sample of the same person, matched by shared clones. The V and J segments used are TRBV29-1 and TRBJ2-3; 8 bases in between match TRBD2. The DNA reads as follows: TGCAGCGTTGAAGATTACGGGAGGGGCATAGATACGCAGTATTTT. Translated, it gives CSVEDYGRGIDTQYF.